This entry concerns a single TCR beta chain. These data belong to a study of technical replicates of blood from a few donors. CDR3 length: 16 amino acids. Unmatched junction bases numbered 4, after V lost 1 base and J lost 5 bases. CDR1 and CDR2 from the germline V gene are SGHAT and FQNNGV. This table comes from immunoSEQ multiplex PCR, and its TCRdb copy is limited to in-frame clones, with some not included. The data hold tens of thousands of clones, with 92% observed a single time. V gene TRBV11-2 combines with J gene TRBJ1-4, with 10 bases that match TRBD1. Sequencing was done on a sample of T cells isolated from PBMCs. The clonotype originates from a human donor in good health. The DNA of the CDR3 is TGTGCCAGCAGCTTAGTCGGGACAGGGGAGAATGAAAAACTGTTTTTT. Translating gives CASSLVGTGENEKLFF.